This TCR beta chain was sequenced during a study of Graves' ophthalmopathy and Graves' hyperthyroidism. Overall study findings and caveats: Most clonotypes expanded in thyroid above 0.001 frequency were present in blood too.

Patients with other autoimmune diseases, uncontrolled infections, pregnancy or lactation were excluded. Regarding this clonotype: The antigen is not known.

V gave up 6 bases and J gave up 4 bases, with 14 bases separating them. CDR3 length: 14 residues. Per the germline V gene, CDR1 is ENHRY and CDR2 is SYGVKD. RNA transcripts were the source from which TCR beta CDR3 regions were amplified. A first-round RT-PCR used HTBI primers, followed by a second-round multiplex PCR. Via MiXCR, TCRdb re-called the multiplex PCR reads, giving one row per CDR3 protein. The sample lists 600,000 to 950,000 distinct CDR3 sequences; 40% were seen once. The genes are TRBV10-3 and TRBJ2-3; D call uncertain. The source material was peripheral blood. The sequence was collected from an adult man with Graves' ophthalmopathy. CDR3 in amino acids: CAIRWTQDADTQYF. The CDR3 coding sequence is TGTGCCATCAGGTGGACCCAAGACGCAGATACGCAGTATTTT.